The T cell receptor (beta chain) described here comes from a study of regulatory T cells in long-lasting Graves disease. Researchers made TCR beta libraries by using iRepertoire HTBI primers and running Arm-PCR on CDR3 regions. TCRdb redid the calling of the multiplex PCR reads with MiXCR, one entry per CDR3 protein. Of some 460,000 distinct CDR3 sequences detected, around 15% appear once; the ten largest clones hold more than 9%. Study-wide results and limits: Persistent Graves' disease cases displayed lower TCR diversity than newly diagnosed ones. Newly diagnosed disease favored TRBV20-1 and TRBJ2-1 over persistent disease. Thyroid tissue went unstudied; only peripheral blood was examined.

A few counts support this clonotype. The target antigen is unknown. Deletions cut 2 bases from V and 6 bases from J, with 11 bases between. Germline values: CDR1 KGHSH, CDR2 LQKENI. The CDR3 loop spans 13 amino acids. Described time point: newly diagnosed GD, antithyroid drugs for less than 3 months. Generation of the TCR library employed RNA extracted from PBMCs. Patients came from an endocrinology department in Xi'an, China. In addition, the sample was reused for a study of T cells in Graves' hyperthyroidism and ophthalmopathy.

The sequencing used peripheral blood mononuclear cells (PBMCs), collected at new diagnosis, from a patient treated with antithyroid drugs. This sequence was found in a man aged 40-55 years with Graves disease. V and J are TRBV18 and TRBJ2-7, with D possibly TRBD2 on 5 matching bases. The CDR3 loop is CASSPSPSSEQYF. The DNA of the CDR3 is TGTGCCAGCTCACCAAGTCCTAGCTCCGAGCAGTACTTC.